This T cell receptor beta chain derives from a study of technical replicates of blood from a handful of donors. Germline trimming cut 5 bases from V and 7 bases from J; bases unmatched to any gene: 15. Germline V lookup: CDR1 SEHNR, CDR2 FQNEAQ (reference sequence). This CDR3 has 17 amino acids. Method: immunoSEQ multiplex PCR; TCRdb's copy keeps in-frame clones and lacks some. In the table there are under 95,000 clones, roughly 94% of which are singletons. The clonotype comes from a human donor in good health. The V call is TRBV7-9, the J call TRBJ2-5; TRBD1 aligns across 11 bases. The material sequenced was T cells isolated from PBMCs. Here the CDR3 DNA reads TGTGCCAGCAGCATATCCGGGACAGGGGGAGGCAGGGGGACCCAGTACTTC. It encodes CASSISGTGGGRGTQYF.